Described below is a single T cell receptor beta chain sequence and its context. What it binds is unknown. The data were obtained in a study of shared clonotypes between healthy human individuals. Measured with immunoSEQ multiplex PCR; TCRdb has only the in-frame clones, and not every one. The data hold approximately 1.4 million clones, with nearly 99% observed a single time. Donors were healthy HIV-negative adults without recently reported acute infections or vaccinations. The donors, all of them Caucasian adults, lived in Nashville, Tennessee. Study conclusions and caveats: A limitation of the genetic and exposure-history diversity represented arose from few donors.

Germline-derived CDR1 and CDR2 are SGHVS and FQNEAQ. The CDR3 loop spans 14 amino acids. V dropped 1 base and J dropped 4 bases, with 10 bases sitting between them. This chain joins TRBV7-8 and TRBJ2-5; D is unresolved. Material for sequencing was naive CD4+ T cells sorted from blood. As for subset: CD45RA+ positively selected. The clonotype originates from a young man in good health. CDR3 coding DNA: TGTGCCAGCAGCTTAGGACGCCGGCGAGAGACCCAGTACTTC. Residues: CASSLGRRRETQYF.